A selection of T cell receptor beta chains follows, all from one sample in a study of PD-L1 blockade in urothelial cancer. TCRdb keeps only in-frame clones here, not all; method: immunoSEQ multiplex PCR. Of around 80,000 clones listed, approximately 90% were seen once; the top ten hold approximately 0.89%. The sample here was PBMCs, taken around atezolizumab (anti-PD-L1) treatment. Receptors originate from a woman aged 80 or over with urothelial cancer. Each CDR3 is given with its conserved first and last residue. The D gene is left open where the match is weak. Only part of the rows carry a size: once, few, many, or a class if the clone is expanded.

CDR3 protein	CDR3 DNA	J gene	D gene	clone size	V gene
CASSDHRDTYEQYF	TGTGCCAGCAGTGACCATCGGGACACCTACGAGCAGTACTTC	TRBJ2-7	-	-	TRBV6-1
CASSHDRDQETQYF	TGTGCCAGCAGCCACGACAGAGACCAAGAGACCCAGTACTTC	TRBJ2-5	-	-	TRBV9
CASSPPRVERGQYF	TGTGCCAGCAGTCCTCCCCGGGTGGAAAGAGGGCAGTACTTC	TRBJ2-7	-	-	TRBV28
CASSFDRGSYNEQFF	TGTGCCAGCAGTTTCGACAGGGGCTCCTACAATGAGCAGTTCTTC	TRBJ2-1	TRBD1	-	TRBV2
CASSPGGAKYEQYF	TGTGCCAGCAGTCCCGGGGGGGCTAAATACGAGCAGTACTTC	TRBJ2-7	TRBD2	-	TRBV25-1
CAWSAVRIGNQPQHF	TGTGCCTGGAGTGCGGTTAGAATAGGCAATCAGCCCCAGCATTTT	TRBJ1-5	-	-	TRBV30
CASSRDRDLKNTEAFF	TGTGCCAGCTCACGGGACAGGGATCTTAAGAACACTGAAGCTTTCTTT	TRBJ1-1	TRBD1	-	TRBV18
CASSPTVVNQPQHF	TGTGCCAGCTCCCCAACGGTAGTCAATCAGCCCCAGCATTTT	TRBJ1-5	-	-	TRBV18
CASSPISGNTDTQYF	TGTGCCAGCTCACCAATTAGCGGAAACACAGATACGCAGTATTTT	TRBJ2-3	-	once	TRBV18
CASSLSRGNEQFF	TGTGCCAGCAGTTTATCAAGGGGGAATGAGCAGTTCTTC	TRBJ2-1	-	-	TRBV27
CASSANSGVSYEQYF	TGTGCCAGCAGTGCTAACAGCGGGGTCTCCTACGAGCAGTACTTC	TRBJ2-7	TRBD2	-	TRBV2
CATGRRAGTDTQYF	TGTGCCACCGGAAGGAGGGCGGGCACAGATACGCAGTATTTT	TRBJ2-3	-	-	TRBV19
CASSTHRLNTEAFF	TGTGCCAGCAGCACTCACAGGTTGAACACTGAAGCTTTCTTT	TRBJ1-1	-	-	TRBV7-8
CASSESTRGREQYF	TGCGCCAGCAGTGAGTCGACTCGGGGTCGCGAGCAGTACTTC	TRBJ2-7	-	few	TRBV10-2
CASSVLAAAGELFF	TGTGCCAGCAGCGTTCTAGCGGCGGCGGGGGAGCTGTTTTTT	TRBJ2-2	TRBD2	-	TRBV2
CASSLEFGTGTYEQYF	TGCGCCAGCAGCTTGGAGTTTGGGACAGGGACCTACGAGCAGTACTTC	TRBJ2-7	TRBD1	-	TRBV5-1
CASSQLATSTDTQYF	TGTGCCAGCAGTCAACTAGCGACTAGCACAGATACGCAGTATTTT	TRBJ2-3	TRBD2	-	TRBV2
CASSPGANYGYTF	TGTGCCAGCAGTCCCGGGGCTAACTATGGCTACACCTTC	TRBJ1-2	-	few	TRBV27
CASSKTGTGGGYEQYF	TGTGCCAGCAGCAAGACCGGGACAGGGGGCGGGTACGAGCAGTACTTC	TRBJ2-7	TRBD1	-	TRBV9
CASSITTKGATGELFF	TGTGCCAGTAGTATAACCACCAAGGGGGCTACCGGGGAGCTGTTTTTT	TRBJ2-2	TRBD1	-	TRBV19
CASRLTSGAYNEQFF	TGTGCCAGCAGGTTGACTAGCGGGGCTTACAATGAGCAGTTCTTC	TRBJ2-1	TRBD2	-	TRBV7-3
CASSTGLGQLNEKLFF	TGTGCCAGCTCAACCGGATTAGGACAACTTAATGAAAAACTGTTTTTT	TRBJ1-4	-	-	TRBV5-4
CASRPQGDTEAFF	TGTGCCAGCAGGCCCCAGGGGGACACTGAAGCTTTCTTT	TRBJ1-1	TRBD1	-	TRBV28
CASSPLSRNNEQFF	TGCGCCAGCAGCCCCCTTTCCAGGAACAATGAGCAGTTCTTC	TRBJ2-1	-	few	TRBV4-1
CASSLLDRTQGYTF	TGTGCCAGCAGTTTACTTGACAGGACCCAGGGCTACACCTTC	TRBJ1-2	-	-	TRBV28
CASSMLLGTGNQPQHF	TGTGCCAGCAGTATGTTGCTAGGTACGGGGAATCAGCCCCAGCATTTT	TRBJ1-5	-	-	TRBV28
CASGNSGRGTGELFF	TGTGCCAGCGGAAATAGCGGGAGAGGCACCGGGGAGCTGTTTTTT	TRBJ2-2	TRBD2	few	TRBV5-8
CASSLPGQGANGYTF	TGTGCCAGCAGCTTGCCGGGACAGGGGGCGAATGGCTACACCTTC	TRBJ1-2	TRBD1	-	TRBV5-5
CASSLFPGQASYGYTF	TGTGCCAGCAGTTTATTCCCAGGACAGGCGAGCTATGGCTACACCTTC	TRBJ1-2	TRBD1	-	TRBV27
CASSSLQATDTQYF	TGTGCCAGCAGTTCGCTACAGGCCACAGATACGCAGTATTTT	TRBJ2-3	-	-	TRBV2
CASSVVAGGQETQYF	TGTGCCAGCAGCGTAGTTGCGGGAGGGCAAGAGACCCAGTACTTC	TRBJ2-5	TRBD2	-	TRBV9
CASSQIGQAYEQYF	TGTGCCAGCAGCCAGATCGGACAGGCCTACGAGCAGTACTTC	TRBJ2-7	TRBD1	-	TRBV11-2
CAISESASYTEAFF	TGTGCCATCAGTGAGTCGGCCTCTTACACTGAAGCTTTCTTT	TRBJ1-1	-	-	TRBV10-3
CATRTSGSSYNEQFF	TGTGCCACCAGGACTAGCGGGAGTTCTTACAATGAGCAGTTCTTC	TRBJ2-1	TRBD2	-	TRBV15
CASSDGTSGSETQYF	TGTGCCAGCAGTGATGGTACTAGCGGGTCTGAGACCCAGTACTTC	TRBJ2-5	TRBD2	-	TRBV6-1
CAISESILRATNEKLFF	TGTGCCATCAGTGAGTCGATCCTACGGGCAACTAATGAAAAACTGTTTTTT	TRBJ1-4	-	-	TRBV10-3
CAWSVVWTGGQETQYF	TGTGCCTGGAGTGTAGTGTGGACAGGGGGTCAAGAGACCCAGTACTTC	TRBJ2-5	TRBD1	-	TRBV30
CASSLSSVGDSYEQYF	TGTGCCAGCAGTTTAAGTAGCGTGGGAGACTCCTACGAGCAGTACTTC	TRBJ2-7	-	-	TRBV28
CAWSVGGRVKLFF	TGTGCCTGGAGTGTGGGAGGCAGGGTTAAACTGTTTTTT	TRBJ1-4	-	-	TRBV30
CASSLDVGQGARGYTF	TGTGCCAGCAGTTTGGATGTGGGACAGGGGGCTCGGGGCTACACCTTC	TRBJ1-2	TRBD1	-	TRBV28
CASRHGWAEETQYF	TGTGCCAGCAGGCACGGTTGGGCCGAGGAGACCCAGTACTTC	TRBJ2-5	-	-	TRBV6-5
CASSVGQSSSYEQYF	TGTGCCAGCAGCGTAGGACAGTCGAGCTCCTACGAGCAGTACTTC	TRBJ2-7	-	-	TRBV9
CASSPPGQGYQPQHF	TGTGCCAGCTCACCACCGGGACAGGGATATCAGCCCCAGCATTTT	TRBJ1-5	TRBD1	-	TRBV18
CASSLATGLAEETQYF	TGTGCCAGCAGCTTAGCAACGGGACTAGCGGAAGAGACCCAGTACTTC	TRBJ2-5	TRBD2	-	TRBV7-6
CAISVQTTTEAFF	TGTGCCATCAGTGTACAGACTACCACTGAAGCTTTCTTT	TRBJ1-1	-	-	TRBV10-3
CASSPGDTYSYEQYF	TGTGCCAGCTCACCAGGGGACACATACTCCTACGAGCAGTACTTC	TRBJ2-7	-	-	TRBV18
CASSPGGSHYGYTF	TGTGCCAGCAGCCCGGGGGGTTCCCACTATGGCTACACCTTC	TRBJ1-2	-	-	TRBV14
CASSQLCGNASTDTQYF	TGCGCCAGCAGTCAATTGTGCGGGAACGCGAGCACAGATACGCAGTATTTT	TRBJ2-3	-	-	TRBV23-1
CASSAQGWTEAFF	TGTGCCAGCAGCGCGCAGGGGTGGACTGAAGCTTTCTTT	TRBJ1-1	-	-	TRBV9
CAKHFTGTGQNNEQFF	TGTGCCAAACACTTTACCGGGACAGGGCAAAACAATGAGCAGTTCTTC	TRBJ2-1	TRBD1	-	TRBV5-4
CASRQLAGYNEQFF	TGTGCCAGTAGACAACTAGCGGGATACAATGAGCAGTTCTTC	TRBJ2-1	TRBD2	-	TRBV6-1
CASSHGQGEGYTF	TGTGCCAGCAGCCACGGACAGGGGGAAGGCTACACCTTC	TRBJ1-2	TRBD1	-	TRBV7-6
CASSSSTSGRTYNEQFF	TGCGCCAGCAGCTCCTCGACTAGCGGGAGGACGTACAATGAGCAGTTCTTC	TRBJ2-1	TRBD2	-	TRBV5-1
CASSASGSLTGELFF	TGCGCCAGCAGCGCGAGCGGGAGTCTCACCGGGGAGCTGTTTTTT	TRBJ2-2	TRBD2	-	TRBV10-1
CASSFNGLPPGELFF	TGTGCCAGCAGCTTTAACGGACTCCCCCCCGGGGAGCTGTTTTTT	TRBJ2-2	-	-	TRBV5-4
CASSLNAAEAFF	TGTGCCAGCAGCTTAAACGCGGCTGAAGCTTTCTTT	TRBJ1-1	-	once	TRBV7-2
CASSPTAAGDNEQFF	TGTGCCAGCAGCCCTACCGCCGCAGGGGACAATGAGCAGTTCTTC	TRBJ2-1	-	-	TRBV6-5
CASSPQRGGDTIYF	TGTGCCAGCTCACCACAGAGGGGAGGAGACACCATATATTTT	TRBJ1-3	-	-	TRBV18
CASSLATSGRGSDTQYF	TGCGCCAGCAGCTTGGCGACTAGCGGGAGGGGATCAGATACGCAGTATTTT	TRBJ2-3	TRBD2	-	TRBV5-1